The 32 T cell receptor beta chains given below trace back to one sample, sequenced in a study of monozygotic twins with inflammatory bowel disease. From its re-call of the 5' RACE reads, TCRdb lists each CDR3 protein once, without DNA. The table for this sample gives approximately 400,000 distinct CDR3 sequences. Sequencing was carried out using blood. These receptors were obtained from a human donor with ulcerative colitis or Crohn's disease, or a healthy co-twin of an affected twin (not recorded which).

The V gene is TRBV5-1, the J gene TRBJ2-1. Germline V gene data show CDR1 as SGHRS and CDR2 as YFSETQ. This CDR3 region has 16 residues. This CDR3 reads CASSLIEASSYNEQFF.

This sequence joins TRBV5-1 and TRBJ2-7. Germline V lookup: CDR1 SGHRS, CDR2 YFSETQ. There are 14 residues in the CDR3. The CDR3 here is CASSLGRIGYEQYF.

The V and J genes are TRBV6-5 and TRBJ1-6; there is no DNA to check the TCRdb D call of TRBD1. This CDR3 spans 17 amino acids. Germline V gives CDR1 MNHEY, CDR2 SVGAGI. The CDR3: CASRALTGSGYNSPLHF.

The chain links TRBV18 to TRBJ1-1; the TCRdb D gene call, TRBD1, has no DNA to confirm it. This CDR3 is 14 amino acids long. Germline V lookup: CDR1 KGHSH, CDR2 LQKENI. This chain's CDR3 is CASSPLEGATEAFF.

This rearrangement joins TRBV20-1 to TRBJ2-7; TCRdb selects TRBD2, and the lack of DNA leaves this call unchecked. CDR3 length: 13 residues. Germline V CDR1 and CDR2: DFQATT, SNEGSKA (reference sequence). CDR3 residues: CSSLGTSASEQYF.

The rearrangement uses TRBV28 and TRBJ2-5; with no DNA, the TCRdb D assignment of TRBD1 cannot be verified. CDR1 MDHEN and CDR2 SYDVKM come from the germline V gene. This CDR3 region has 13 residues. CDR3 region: CASSTPGRETQYF.

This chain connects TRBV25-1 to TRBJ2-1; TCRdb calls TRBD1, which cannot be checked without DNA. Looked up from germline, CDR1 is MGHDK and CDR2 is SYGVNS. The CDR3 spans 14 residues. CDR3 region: CARSGASSYNEQFF.

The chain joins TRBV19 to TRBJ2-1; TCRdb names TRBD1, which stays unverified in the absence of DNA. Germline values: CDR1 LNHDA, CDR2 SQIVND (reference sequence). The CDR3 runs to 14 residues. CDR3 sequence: CASSTQGGYNEQFF.

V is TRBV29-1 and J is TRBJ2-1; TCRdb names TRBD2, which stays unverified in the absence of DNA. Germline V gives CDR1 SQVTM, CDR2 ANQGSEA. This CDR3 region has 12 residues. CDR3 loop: CSVEALADEQFF.

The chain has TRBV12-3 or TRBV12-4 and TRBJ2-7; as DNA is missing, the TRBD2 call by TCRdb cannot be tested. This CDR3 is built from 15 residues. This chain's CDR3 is CASGREQGVSYEQYF.

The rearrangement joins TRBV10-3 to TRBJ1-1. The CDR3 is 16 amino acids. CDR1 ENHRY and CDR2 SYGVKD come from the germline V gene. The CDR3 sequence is CAISESRGLANTEAFF.

The CDR3 loop reads CASSFFISYEQYF. The chain couples TRBV11-2 to TRBJ2-7. This CDR3 spans 13 amino acids. Looked up from germline, CDR1 is SGHAT and CDR2 is FQNNGV.

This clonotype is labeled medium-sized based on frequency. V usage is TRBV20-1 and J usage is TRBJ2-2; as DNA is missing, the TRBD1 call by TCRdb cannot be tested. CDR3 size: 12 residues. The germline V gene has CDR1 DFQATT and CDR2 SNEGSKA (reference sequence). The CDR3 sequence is CSARTQGGELFF.

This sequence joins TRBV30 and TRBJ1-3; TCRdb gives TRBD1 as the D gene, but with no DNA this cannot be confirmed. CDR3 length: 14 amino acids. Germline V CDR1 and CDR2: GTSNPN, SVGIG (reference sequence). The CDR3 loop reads CAWSEGRSGNTIYF. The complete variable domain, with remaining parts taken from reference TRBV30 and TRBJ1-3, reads SQTIHQWPATLVQPVGSPLSLECTVEGTSNPNLYWYRQAAGRGLQLLFYSVGIGQISSEVPQNLSASRPQDRQFILSSKKLLLSDSGFYLCAWSEGRSGNTIYFGEGSWLTVV.

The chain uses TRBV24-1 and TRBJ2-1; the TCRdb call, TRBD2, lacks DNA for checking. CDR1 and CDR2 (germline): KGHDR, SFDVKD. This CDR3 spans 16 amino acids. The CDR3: CATSDLLAGDAGEQFF.

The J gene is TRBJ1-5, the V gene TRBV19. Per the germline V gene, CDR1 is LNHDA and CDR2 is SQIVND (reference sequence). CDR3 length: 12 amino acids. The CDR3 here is CASGQANQPQHF.

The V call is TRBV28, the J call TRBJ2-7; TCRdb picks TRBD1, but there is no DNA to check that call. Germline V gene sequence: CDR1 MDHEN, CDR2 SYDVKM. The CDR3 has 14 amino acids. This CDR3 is CASSAGGSPYEQYF. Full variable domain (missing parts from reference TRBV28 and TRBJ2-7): DVKVTQSSRYLVKRTGEKVFLECVQDMDHENMFWYRQDPGLGLRLIYFSYDVKMKEKGDIPEGYSVSREKKERFSLILESASTNQTSMYLCASSAGGSPYEQYFGPGTRLTVT.

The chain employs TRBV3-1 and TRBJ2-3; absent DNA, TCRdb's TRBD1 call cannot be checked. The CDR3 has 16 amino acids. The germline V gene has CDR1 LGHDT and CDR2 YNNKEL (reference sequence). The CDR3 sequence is CASSPGRGDPTDTQYF.

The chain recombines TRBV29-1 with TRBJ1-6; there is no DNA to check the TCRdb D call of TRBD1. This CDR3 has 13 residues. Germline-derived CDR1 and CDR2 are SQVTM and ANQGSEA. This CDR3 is CSVVTGVNSPLHF.

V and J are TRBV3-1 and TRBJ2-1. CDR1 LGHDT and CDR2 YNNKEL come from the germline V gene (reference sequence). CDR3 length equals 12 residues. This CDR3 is CASSRAQSQQFF.

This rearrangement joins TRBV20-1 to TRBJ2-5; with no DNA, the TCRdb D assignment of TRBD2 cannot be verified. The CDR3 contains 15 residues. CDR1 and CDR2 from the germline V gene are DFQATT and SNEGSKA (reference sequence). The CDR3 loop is CSASPLAGLQETQYF.

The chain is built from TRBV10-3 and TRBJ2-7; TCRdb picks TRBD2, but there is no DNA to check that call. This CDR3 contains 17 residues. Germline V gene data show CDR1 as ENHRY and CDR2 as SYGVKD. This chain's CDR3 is CAVSHGLAGGPGYEQYF.

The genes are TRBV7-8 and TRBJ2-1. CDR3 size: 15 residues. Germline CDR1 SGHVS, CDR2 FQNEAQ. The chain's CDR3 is CASSLDGVQYNEQFF.

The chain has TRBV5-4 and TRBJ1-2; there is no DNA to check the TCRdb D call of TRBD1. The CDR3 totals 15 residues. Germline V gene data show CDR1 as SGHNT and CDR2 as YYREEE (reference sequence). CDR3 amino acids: CASSPGRWISYGYTF. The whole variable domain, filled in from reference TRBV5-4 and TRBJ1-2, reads ETGVTQSPTHLIKTRGQQVTLRCSSQSGHNTVSWYQQALGQGPQFIFQYYREEENGRGNFPPRFSGLQFPNYSSELNVNALELDDSALYLCASSPGRWISYGYTFGSGTRLTVV.

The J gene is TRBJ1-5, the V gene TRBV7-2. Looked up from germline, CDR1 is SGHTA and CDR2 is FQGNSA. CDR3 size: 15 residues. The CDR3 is CASSLIGLGNQPQHF.

The CDR3 is CAWSVDGDTQYF. This rearrangement joins TRBV30 to TRBJ2-3. This CDR3 has 12 residues. CDR1 and CDR2 (germline): GTSNPN, SVGIG (reference sequence).

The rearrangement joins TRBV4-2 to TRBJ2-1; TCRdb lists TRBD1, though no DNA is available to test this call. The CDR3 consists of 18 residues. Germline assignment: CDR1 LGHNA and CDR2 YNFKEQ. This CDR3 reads CASSHGGVGTSGYNEQFF.

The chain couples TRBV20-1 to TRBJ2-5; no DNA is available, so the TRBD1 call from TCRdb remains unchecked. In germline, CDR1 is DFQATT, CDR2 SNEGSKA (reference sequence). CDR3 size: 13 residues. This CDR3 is CSPTSGGRETQYF.

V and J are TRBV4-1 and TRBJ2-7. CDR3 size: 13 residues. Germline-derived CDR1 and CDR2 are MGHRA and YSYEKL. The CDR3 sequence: CASSQVGKDEQYF.

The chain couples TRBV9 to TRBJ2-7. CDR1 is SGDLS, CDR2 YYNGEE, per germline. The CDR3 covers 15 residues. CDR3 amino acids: CASSVGTVSSYEQYF.

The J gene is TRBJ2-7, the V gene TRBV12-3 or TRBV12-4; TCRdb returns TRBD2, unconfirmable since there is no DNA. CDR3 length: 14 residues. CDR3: CATSPGLGPYEQYF.

CDR3 sequence reads: CASSLGQGRLLTF. The genes are TRBV6-5 and TRBJ2-6; checking the TCRdb D call of TRBD1 is not possible without DNA. Looked up from germline, CDR1 is MNHEY and CDR2 is SVGAGI. The length of the CDR3 is 13 residues.